Ten or more counts support the clone carrying this TCR beta chain. What it binds is not known. The sample comes from a study of T-cell reconstitution after alpha-beta-depleted transplantation in children. Regarding the study as a whole: Reported findings indicate that, about two months after transplant, alpha-beta T cells came from several hundred expanded clones, which were derived from non-depleted graft cells.

Unique molecular identifiers were incorporated into the prepared TCRbeta library. From the PCR reads, TCRdb called clonotypes with MiXCR, one entry per CDR3 protein. The sample holds 280,000 or so distinct CDR3 sequences, under 14% seen once. The receptor's source is a male patient aged 2-15 years who had a stem cell transplant for chronic granulomatous disease, so the T cells may come from the graft donor. This specimen was peripheral blood, taken 180 days after TCRalphabeta/CD19-depleted stem cell transplant.

The CDR3 region has the DNA TGTGCCAGCAGTTTAGTCTTAGGGGAGGGTTTGGGGGAGACCCAGTACTTC. Protein sequence: CASSLVLGEGLGETQYF. The rearrangement joins TRBV12-3 or TRBV12-4 to TRBJ2-5; 7 bases map to TRBD2. J gave up 5 bases and V 1 base, and 13 bases lay outside the gene matches. There are 17 residues in the CDR3.